These 7 T cell receptor beta chains share one sample of origin, sequenced in a study of response to subunit inactivated influenza vaccine. Using its own MiXCR run on the RT-PCR reads, TCRdb lists one record per CDR3 protein. The sample lists about 190,000 distinct CDR3 sequences, about an eighth occurring once. The material sequenced was CD8+ T cells sorted from PBMCs, taken 4 to 6 days after vaccination. These receptors originate from a man in his fifties or sixties who received an inactivated influenza vaccine.

This clonotype was found many times. V and J are TRBV5-1 and TRBJ2-1; 7 bases fit TRBD1. Germline trimming cut 5 bases from V and 7 bases from J; bases unmatched to any gene: 12. The germline V gene encodes CDR1 SGHRS and CDR2 YFSETQ. This CDR3 region has 15 residues. The CDR3 bases are TGCGCCAGCAGTCCCGGGACAGTAGGCTGGAATGAGCAGTTCTTC. Protein product: CASSPGTVGWNEQFF.

This clonotype has just a few counts. The chain couples TRBV7-9 to TRBJ2-7, with TRBD1 matching over 10 bases. Trimming took 1 base from V and 6 from J; bases not matched to a gene: 6. The CDR3 loop spans 15 amino acids. The germline V gene encodes CDR1 SEHNR and CDR2 FQNEAQ (reference sequence). CDR3 DNA: TGTGCCAGCAGCTTAGTGGGACAGGGGTCTGTCGAGCAGTACTTC. Protein product: CASSLVGQGSVEQYF.

For this clonotype: The conserved phenylalanine or tryptophan normally closing the CDR3 is absent here, so this likely arose from a read error. The DNA is left out, because the CDR3 cannot be placed on it with certainty; the CDR3 is given as TCRdb lists it. V and J are TRBV7-9 and TRBJ2-5; the table's D call TRBD2 went unverified against the DNA. Counting both end residues, the CDR3 totals 12 amino acids. Germline assignment: CDR1 SEHNR and CDR2 FQNEAQ (reference sequence). The CDR3 is CASSLGDQLAES.

This clonotype has a count of ten or more. The rearrangement links TRBV24-1 to TRBJ1-5, with D possibly TRBD1 on 5 matching bases. V was clipped by 3 bases and J by 5 bases, with 16 bases between them. CDR1 and CDR2 (germline): KGHDR, SFDVKD. The length of the CDR3 is 16 residues. CDR3 region: CATSDKGSHGYQPQHF. Written as DNA, the CDR3 is TGTGCCACCAGTGATAAGGGGTCCCACGGATATCAGCCCCAGCATTTT.

This clonotype was detected only a few times. This chain links TRBV6-2 or TRBV6-3 with TRBJ1-1, with 7 positions matching TRBD1. V trimming: 4 bases; J trimming: 1 base; junction bases outside the gene matches: 6. Germline V gene data show CDR1 as MNHEY and CDR2 as SVGEGT. The CDR3 runs to 15 residues. CDR3 sequence reads: CASSFIRTGNTEAFF. In nucleotides, the CDR3 is TGTGCCAGCAGTTTTATTCGGACAGGGAACACTGAAGCTTTCTTT.

This chain joins TRBV11-1 and TRBJ2-7; perhaps TRBD2 as D (5 bases). The length of the CDR3 is 13 residues. V lost 3 bases and J lost 3, with 9 bases in between. From germline, CDR1 is SGHAT and CDR2 FQDESV (reference sequence). CDR3 residues: CASSFSGYYEQYF. The CDR3, as DNA: TGTGCCAGCAGCTTCAGCGGATACTACGAGCAGTACTTC.

J is TRBJ2-6 and V is TRBV6-2 or TRBV6-3; D is unclear. Trimming shortened V by 5 bases and J by 4 bases, and 21 bases separated the two germline ends. Germline V gene data show CDR1 as MNHEY and CDR2 as SVGEGT. This CDR3 has 18 amino acids. CDR3 nucleotide sequence: TGTGCCAGCAGTCCCCCTATAGAACAAGAGTGGGGGGCCAACGTCCTGACTTTC. Its translation is CASSPPIEQEWGANVLTF.